These 2 T cell receptor beta chains originate from one sample sequenced in a study of shared clonotypes between healthy human individuals. Measured with immunoSEQ multiplex PCR; TCRdb has only the in-frame clones, and not every one. The repertoire holds about a million clones, with 77% as singletons. Sequencing was done on a sample of memory CD4+ T cells from PBMCs. The subset denotes: CD45RA-negative fraction. The receptors were gathered from a man younger than 35 in good health. Some clones in this sample may be carry-over from other donors' samples.

V is TRBV7-2 and J is TRBJ2-2; D is possibly TRBD2 (6 bases). CDR3 length: 18 amino acids. V was cut by 5 bases and J by 4 bases, with 23 bases left in between. Germline CDR1 is SGHTA and CDR2 is FQGNSA. DNA of the CDR3: TGTGCCAGCAGCACCATCGTGGCGGGAAGCGGTGTCACCGGGGAGCTGTTTTTT. It yields the protein CASSTIVAGSGVTGELFF.

The rearrangement joins TRBV7-6 to TRBJ2-4; D unresolved. CDR1 and CDR2 (germline): SGHVS, FNYEAQ. The CDR3 has 14 amino acids. The V end lost 1 base, the J end lost 9 bases, and 13 bases lay between the germline ends. The DNA for the CDR3 is TGTGCCAGCAGCTTAGACTCCCCTCCAGGCATTCAGTACTTC. Amino acid sequence: CASSLDSPPGIQYF.